These 30 T cell receptor beta chains were all obtained from the same sample, sequenced in a study of beta chain features in type 1 diabetes. General observations from the study: Researchers report that Type 1 diabetes patients had moderately but significantly shorter TCRB CDR3s across all four CD4+ subsets.

The study reverse transcribed the entire isolated RNA, so it sequenced expressed TCRB transcripts. Sequencing was performed with immunoSEQ multiplex PCR; in TCRdb, only in-frame clones are kept and a portion is missing. This table holds around 150,000 clones, approximately 10% found once. No antigens are known for them. Sequencing was done on a sample of central memory CD4+ T cells from blood. The origin of the receptors is a young man with type 1 diabetes.

This clone was detected a few times. The rearrangement links TRBV18 to TRBJ2-5, with a possible D match to TRBD2 (5 bases). This CDR3 contains 13 residues. The germline CDR1 and CDR2 sequences are KGHSH and LQKENI. V was shortened by 6 bases and J by 2 bases, with 10 bases between the two germline ends. Written as DNA, the CDR3 is TGTGCCAGCTCTCCCCGGACTCAAGAGACCCAGTACTTC. Its translation: CASSPRTQETQYF.

The J gene is TRBJ1-4, the V gene TRBV5-1, with D possibly being TRBD1 (6 bases). Germline V CDR1 and CDR2: SGHRS, YFSETQ. The V gene lost 0 bases and the J gene lost 8 bases, with 14 bases spanning the gap. The CDR3 covers 15 residues. The CDR3 DNA is TGCGCCAGCAGCTTGGGTGCGACAGGAGTGGAAAAACTGTTTTTT. Protein: CASSLGATGVEKLFF.

A few counts support this clone. This chain uses TRBV19 with TRBJ1-2; TRBD1 aligns across 7 bases. CDR1 is LNHDA and CDR2 is SQIVND in the germline V gene (reference sequence). This CDR3 comprises 13 residues. The ends lost 7 bases at V and 6 bases at J; junction bases unmatched: 8. CDR3 bases: TGTGCCAGTATCCGGACAGGACTGAATGGCTACACCTTC. Translation: CASIRTGLNGYTF.

This clone was counted between two and nine times. This chain uses TRBV4-2 with TRBJ2-4; tentative D call: TRBD1 (6 bases). V lost 1 base and J lost 2, with 12 bases in between. The CDR3 has 16 amino acids. Per the germline V gene, CDR1 is LGHNA and CDR2 is YNFKEQ. CDR3 bases: TGTGCCAGCAGCCAAGCCAGGGGTACGACCAAAAACATTCAGTACTTC. It specifies CASSQARGTTKNIQYF.

This clone was counted a few times. The chain links TRBV25-1 to TRBJ2-7; D may be TRBD1 (5 bases). Germline values: CDR1 MGHDK, CDR2 SYGVNS. V gave up 1 base and J gave up 3 bases, with 13 bases separating them. The CDR3 runs to 15 residues. In DNA, the CDR3 is TGTGCCAGCAGTGAATGGGAAGTTCAGGGCTACGAGCAGTACTTC. Translating gives CASSEWEVQGYEQYF.

This sequence joins TRBV7-9 and TRBJ2-1; TRBD1 matches at 7 bases. CDR1 and CDR2 (germline): SEHNR, FQNEAQ (reference sequence). The CDR3 loop spans 14 amino acids. Trimming at V came to 1 base and at J to 7 bases, leaving 4 bases not matched to a gene. The CDR3 DNA sequence: TGTGCCAGCAGCTTAGACGGACAGGCAAATGAGCAGTTCTTC. It specifies CASSLDGQANEQFF.

Regarding this clone: Sequence at one end of the junction differs from germline and may be a read error. The chain is built from TRBV7-9 and TRBJ1-1; no firm D call. The germline CDR1 and CDR2 sequences are SEHNR and FQNEAQ (reference sequence). This CDR3 spans 11 amino acids. DNA of the CDR3: TGTGCCAGCAGCTTAGAAATTATCGTAGTCTTT. Protein product: CASSLEIIVVF.

The J gene is TRBJ2-1, the V gene TRBV18; no clear D gene. Per germline, CDR1 KGHSH and CDR2 LQKENI. V lost 0 bases and J 5 bases, leaving 14 bases between the germline ends. The CDR3 sequence is 16 residues long. CDR3 nucleotide sequence: TGTGCCAGCTCACCACCATGGGCCGATTCGGACAATGAGCAGTTCTTC. This gives the protein CASSPPWADSDNEQFF.

There are a few counts of this clone. The chain links TRBV27 to TRBJ2-2; D remains unclear. CDR1 MNHEY and CDR2 SMNVEV come from the germline V gene (reference sequence). V was shortened by 6 bases and J by 1 base, with 6 bases between the two germline ends. The CDR3 contains 13 residues. CDR3 sequence reads: CASSSRNTGELFF. The CDR3 DNA reads as TGTGCCAGCAGCTCTAGGAACACCGGGGAGCTGTTTTTT.

The chain uses TRBV5-1 and TRBJ2-2; D uncertain. Trimming shortened V by 0 bases and J by 0 bases, and 6 bases separated the two germline ends. This CDR3 region has 15 residues. Looked up from germline, CDR1 is SGHRS and CDR2 is YFSETQ. The CDR3, as DNA: TGCGCCAGCAGCTTGGCCCTAGCGAACACCGGGGAGCTGTTTTTT. It yields the protein CASSLALANTGELFF.

The V call is TRBV28, the J call TRBJ2-7; 7 positions match TRBD2. CDR1 and CDR2 (germline): MDHEN, SYDVKM. The CDR3 sequence is 14 residues long. V lost 6 bases to trimming and J lost 2 bases; unmatched junction nucleotides: 7. CDR3 DNA: TGTGCCAGCAGGCGGGGAGGGATGACCTACGAGCAGTACTTC. It encodes CASRRGGMTYEQYF.

This clone was observed a few times. This sequence joins TRBV5-6 and TRBJ1-3; D unclear. From germline, CDR1 is SGHDT and CDR2 YYEEEE. CDR3 length equals 15 residues. The germline V and J ends were trimmed by 0 bases and 0 bases, with 7 bases remaining between them. CDR3 DNA sequence: TGTGCCAGCAGCTTGGGCGGAAGCTCTGGAAACACCATATATTTT. It is translated as CASSLGGSSGNTIYF.

The genes are TRBV2 and TRBJ1-2, with D tentatively TRBD1 (5 bases). Deletions cut 2 bases from V and 6 bases from J, with 13 bases between. The germline V gene encodes CDR1 SNHLY and CDR2 FYNNEI. The CDR3 length is 14 residues. The CDR3 loop reads CASSEQGNRDGYTF. CDR3 in DNA: TGTGCCAGCAGTGAACAGGGTAACCGGGATGGCTACACCTTC.

This clone has a handful of counts. The V and J genes are TRBV4-3 and TRBJ2-5; 10 bases line up with TRBD2. The length of the CDR3 is 16 residues. Germline trimming cut 5 bases from V and 4 bases from J; bases unmatched to any gene: 10. Germline CDR1 reads LGHNA; CDR2 reads YSLEER. CDR3 protein: CASSLQLAGVPETQYF. As DNA, the CDR3 is TGCGCCAGCAGCTTACAGCTAGCGGGAGTACCAGAGACCCAGTACTTC.

This clone showed up just a few times. This chain joins TRBV18 and TRBJ1-2; maybe TRBD1 (6 bases). The V gene lost 2 bases and the J gene lost 8 bases, with 12 bases spanning the gap. The germline V gene encodes CDR1 KGHSH and CDR2 LQKENI. The CDR3 spans 13 residues. CDR3 DNA sequence: TGTGCCAGCTCACCAGACAGGTCGGAGGGCTACACCTTC. As protein: CASSPDRSEGYTF.

In this sample, this clone turned up a few times. The CDR3 DNA follows: TGTGCCAGCAAAAACGGCGGCGGGAGCTCCTACAATGAGCAGTTCTTC. It encodes CASKNGGGSSYNEQFF. The rearrangement joins TRBV28 to TRBJ2-1; 7 nucleotides match TRBD2. Germline values: CDR1 MDHEN, CDR2 SYDVKM. This CDR3 spans 16 amino acids. After removal of 7 bases from V and 0 bases from J, the junction contained 9 bases not matched to a gene.

This clone was seen only a few times. The chain has TRBV9 and TRBJ2-1; 8 bases agree with TRBD1. CDR3 length: 15 residues. J gave up 2 bases and V 4 bases, and 5 bases lay outside the gene matches. Germline V CDR1 and CDR2: SGDLS, YYNGEE. The CDR3 DNA sequence: TGTGCCAGCAGCCCGACAGGGGAACCCTACAATGAGCAGTTCTTC. Its translation is CASSPTGEPYNEQFF.

J is TRBJ2-7 and V is TRBV5-6; 11 nucleotides align to TRBD2. V shed 4 bases and J 4 bases; nucleotides not matched to a gene: 10. CDR3 length: 16 amino acids. Germline values: CDR1 SGHDT, CDR2 YYEEEE. For the CDR3, the DNA is TGTGCCAGCAGCGAAGGGACTAGCGGACCCCTTTACGAGCAGTACTTC. Translating it yields CASSEGTSGPLYEQYF.

This clone came up a few times. The CDR3 loop reads CASSISTATYEQYF. Written as DNA, the CDR3 is TGTGCCAGTAGTATTTCGACAGCTACCTACGAGCAGTACTTC. The chain couples TRBV19 to TRBJ2-7, with a tentative D call TRBD1 (5 bases). This CDR3 spans 14 amino acids. Germline V CDR1 and CDR2: LNHDA, SQIVND (reference sequence). V dropped 3 bases and J dropped 2 bases, with 11 bases sitting between them.

The chain joins TRBV28 to TRBJ2-1, with 7 positions matching TRBD1. CDR3 length equals 15 residues. After removal of 5 bases from V and 9 bases from J, the junction contained 13 bases not matched to a gene. Germline V gene sequence: CDR1 MDHEN, CDR2 SYDVKM. CDR3 bases: TGTGCCAGCAGTCCCCTCTACTTGGACAGGAGTGAGCAGTTCTTC. It is translated as CASSPLYLDRSEQFF.

This chain joins TRBV4-3 and TRBJ2-1, with TRBD1 matching over 10 bases. The CDR3 is made up of 15 amino acids. V lost 2 bases to trimming and J lost 9 bases; unmatched junction nucleotides: 7. Germline CDR1 is LGHNA and CDR2 is YSLEER. The CDR3 sequence is CASSQTGTGVVEQFF. The CDR3 bases are TGCGCCAGCAGCCAAACCGGGACAGGGGTTGTTGAGCAGTTCTTC.

V and J are TRBV29-1 and TRBJ2-3; D may be TRBD1 (6 bases). CDR3 length: 15 amino acids. CDR1 and CDR2 from the germline V gene are SQVTM and ANQGSEA. V dropped 2 bases and J dropped 0 bases, with 12 bases sitting between them. The CDR3 coding sequence is TGCAGCGTTGAACCTCTGCAGGGGAGCACAGATACGCAGTATTTT. It translates to CSVEPLQGSTDTQYF.

In this sample, this clone turned up many times. V gene TRBV2 combines with J gene TRBJ1-4; D might be TRBD1 (6 bases). V was shortened by 6 bases and J by 5 bases, with 13 bases between the two germline ends. Germline values: CDR1 SNHLY, CDR2 FYNNEI. The CDR3 has 14 residues. The DNA of the CDR3 is TGTGCCAGCAGCGAGGACAGCCTAAATGAAAAACTGTTTTTT. Translated, it gives CASSEDSLNEKLFF.

This chain joins TRBV11-2 and TRBJ2-7; D is perhaps TRBD1 (5 bases). V was trimmed by 0 bases and J by 7 bases, leaving 13 bases between them. CDR1 and CDR2 (germline): SGHAT, FQNNGV. CDR3 length: 14 amino acids. The CDR3 sequence: CASSLDQQGSEQYF. CDR3 in DNA: TGTGCCAGCAGCTTAGATCAGCAGGGCTCGGAGCAGTACTTC.

J is TRBJ2-3 and V is TRBV7-3, with unresolved D. This CDR3 contains 14 residues. V lost 0 bases and J 3 bases, leaving 7 bases between the germline ends. CDR1 and CDR2 (germline): SGHTA, FQGTGA. The CDR3 bases are TGTGCCAGCAGCTTAACGGGCAGGACAGATACGCAGTATTTT. Protein: CASSLTGRTDTQYF.

The rearrangement joins TRBV5-1 to TRBJ2-7; 8 bases map to TRBD2. This CDR3 has 14 residues. With 4 bases clipped from V and 3 bases from J, the junction kept 6 bases outside the gene matches. The germline CDR1 and CDR2 sequences are SGHRS and YFSETQ. As DNA, the CDR3 is TGCGCCAGCAGCCCTGGAGCGGGAGACTACGAGCAGTACTTC. This sequence encodes CASSPGAGDYEQYF.

This clone has just a few counts. In DNA form, the CDR3 reads TGTGCAAGTCGCTTTGGGACTAGCGGGAGACCTAGCACAGATACGCAGTATTTT. Amino acid sequence: CASRFGTSGRPSTDTQYF. V usage is TRBV12-2 and J usage is TRBJ2-3; TRBD2, as called in the table, went unchecked against the DNA. TRBV12-2 is a recognized pseudogene. The CDR3 consists of 18 residues.

V and J are TRBV15 and TRBJ2-2; the match to TRBD2 covers 10 bases. The CDR3 is 16 amino acids. V lost 3 bases, J lost 5 bases, and 6 bases stayed unmatched. Germline V gene data show CDR1 as LNHNV and CDR2 as YYDKDF (reference sequence). The CDR3 region is CATSSGGLAETGELFF. In nucleotides, the CDR3 is TGTGCCACCAGCAGTGGCGGACTAGCGGAAACCGGGGAGCTGTTTTTT.

This clone was counted between two and nine times. V gene TRBV28 combines with J gene TRBJ2-2; 7 bases align to TRBD2. The CDR3 covers 16 residues. Germline CDR1 reads MDHEN; CDR2 reads SYDVKM. Trimming removed 6 bases from V and 1 base from J; junction bases left unmatched: 8. CDR3 nucleotide sequence: TGTGCCAGCAGAGCAGCGGGGACTCTGAACACCGGGGAGCTGTTTTTT. Translated: CASRAAGTLNTGELFF.

This clone was observed a few times. The J gene is TRBJ2-7, the V gene TRBV6-5, with 12 bases lining up with TRBD2. Trimming took 4 bases from V and 2 from J; bases not matched to a gene: 3. The CDR3 runs 15 residues. The germline V gene has CDR1 MNHEY and CDR2 SVGAGI. The CDR3 sequence: CASSLTSGGTYEQYF. CDR3 nucleotides: TGTGCCAGCAGTTTGACTAGCGGGGGAACCTACGAGCAGTACTTC.